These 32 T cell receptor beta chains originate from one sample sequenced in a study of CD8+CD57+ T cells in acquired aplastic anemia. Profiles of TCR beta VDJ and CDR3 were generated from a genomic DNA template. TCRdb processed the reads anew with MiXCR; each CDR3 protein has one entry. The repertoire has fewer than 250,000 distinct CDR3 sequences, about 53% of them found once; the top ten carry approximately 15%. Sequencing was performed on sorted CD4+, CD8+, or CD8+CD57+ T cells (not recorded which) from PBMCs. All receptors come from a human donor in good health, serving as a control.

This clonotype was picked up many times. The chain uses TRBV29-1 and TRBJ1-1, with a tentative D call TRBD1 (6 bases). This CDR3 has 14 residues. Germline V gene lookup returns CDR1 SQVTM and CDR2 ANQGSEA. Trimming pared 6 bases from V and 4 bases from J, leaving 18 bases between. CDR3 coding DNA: TGCAGCGTCCAAAACAGGGTAAGCGGCACTGAAGCTTTCTTT. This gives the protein CSVQNRVSGTEAFF.

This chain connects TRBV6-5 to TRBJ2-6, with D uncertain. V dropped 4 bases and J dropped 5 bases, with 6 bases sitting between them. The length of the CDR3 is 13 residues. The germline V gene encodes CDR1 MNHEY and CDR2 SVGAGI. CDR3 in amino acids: CASSSDRANVLTF. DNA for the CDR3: TGTGCCAGCAGTTCCGACAGGGCCAACGTCCTGACTTTC.

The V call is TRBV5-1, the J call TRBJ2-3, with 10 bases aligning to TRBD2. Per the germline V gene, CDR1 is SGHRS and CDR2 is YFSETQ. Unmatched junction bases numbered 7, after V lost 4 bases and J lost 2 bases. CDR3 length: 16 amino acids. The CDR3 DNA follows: TGCGCCAGCAGCCCCTTAACTAGCGGGACCACAGATACGCAGTATTTT. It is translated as CASSPLTSGTTDTQYF.

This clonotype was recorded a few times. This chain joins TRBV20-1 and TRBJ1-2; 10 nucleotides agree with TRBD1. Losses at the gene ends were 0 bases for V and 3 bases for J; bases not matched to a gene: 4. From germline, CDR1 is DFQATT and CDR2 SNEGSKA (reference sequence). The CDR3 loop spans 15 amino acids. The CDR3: CSARDEDRGYYGYTF. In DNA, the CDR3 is TGCAGTGCTAGAGATGAGGACAGGGGGTACTATGGCTACACCTTC.

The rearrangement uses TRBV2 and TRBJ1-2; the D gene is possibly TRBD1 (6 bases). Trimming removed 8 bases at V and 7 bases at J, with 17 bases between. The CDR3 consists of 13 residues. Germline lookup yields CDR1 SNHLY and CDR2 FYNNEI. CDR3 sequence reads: CASWANRVSGYTF. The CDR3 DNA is TGTGCCAGCTGGGCAAACAGGGTTTCTGGCTACACCTTC.

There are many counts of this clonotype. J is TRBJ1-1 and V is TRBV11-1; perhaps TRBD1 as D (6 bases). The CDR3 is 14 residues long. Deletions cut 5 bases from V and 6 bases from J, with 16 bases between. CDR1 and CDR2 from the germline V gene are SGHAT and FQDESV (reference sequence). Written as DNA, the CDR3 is TGTGCCAGCAGCCCACAAGGGGGGGGCTCTGAAGCTTTCTTT. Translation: CASSPQGGGSEAFF.

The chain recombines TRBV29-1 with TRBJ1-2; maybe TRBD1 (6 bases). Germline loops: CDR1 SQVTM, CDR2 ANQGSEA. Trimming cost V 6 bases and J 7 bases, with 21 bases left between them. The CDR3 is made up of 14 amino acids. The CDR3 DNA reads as TGCAGCGTAGCTCCTCTTCCGGGGGCGGGTGGCTACACCTTC. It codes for CSVAPLPGAGGYTF.

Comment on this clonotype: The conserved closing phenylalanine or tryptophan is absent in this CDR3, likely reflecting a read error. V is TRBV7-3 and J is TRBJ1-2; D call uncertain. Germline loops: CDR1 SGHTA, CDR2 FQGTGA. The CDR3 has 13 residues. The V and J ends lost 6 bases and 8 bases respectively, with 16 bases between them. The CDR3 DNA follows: TGTGCCAGCAGGCCCCCAACGTTAGGGGGCTACACCTCC. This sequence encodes CASRPPTLGGYTS.

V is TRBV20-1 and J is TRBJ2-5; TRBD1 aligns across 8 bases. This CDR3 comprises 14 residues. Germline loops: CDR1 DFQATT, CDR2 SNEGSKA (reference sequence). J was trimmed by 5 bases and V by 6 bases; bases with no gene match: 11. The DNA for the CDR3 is TGCAGTGCCTCCCGGACAGGGACGGGTGAGACCCAGTACTTC. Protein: CSASRTGTGETQYF.

The CDR3 bases are TGTGCCAGCAGCTTAGGGATCAGGGGAGAGACCCAGTACTTC. Translated: CASSLGIRGETQYF. V and J are TRBV7-3 and TRBJ2-5; tentatively, D is TRBD1 (6 bases). The V end was cut by 2 bases, the J end by 4 bases, with 11 bases between. The CDR3 consists of 14 residues. Germline assignment: CDR1 SGHTA and CDR2 FQGTGA. The variable domain in full, with the rest retrieved from reference TRBV7-3 and TRBJ2-5, is GAGVSQTPSNKVTEKGKYVELRCDPISGHTALYWYRQSLGQGPEFLIYFQGTGAADDSGLPNDRFFAVRPEGSVSTLKIQRTERGDSAVYLCASSLGIRGETQYFGPGTRLLVL.

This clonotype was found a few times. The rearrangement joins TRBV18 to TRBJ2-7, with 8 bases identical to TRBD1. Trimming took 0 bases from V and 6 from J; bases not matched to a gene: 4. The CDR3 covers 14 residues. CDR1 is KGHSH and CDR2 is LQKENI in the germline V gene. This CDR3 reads CASSPPGTGGEQYF. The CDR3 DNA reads TGTGCCAGCTCACCACCCGGGACAGGAGGCGAGCAGTACTTC.

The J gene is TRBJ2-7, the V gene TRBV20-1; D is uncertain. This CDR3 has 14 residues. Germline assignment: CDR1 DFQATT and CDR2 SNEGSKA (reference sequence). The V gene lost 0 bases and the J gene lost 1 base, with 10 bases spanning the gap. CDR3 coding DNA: TGCAGTGCTAGAGATCCCGGTAGGTCCTACGAGCAGTACTTC. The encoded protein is CSARDPGRSYEQYF.

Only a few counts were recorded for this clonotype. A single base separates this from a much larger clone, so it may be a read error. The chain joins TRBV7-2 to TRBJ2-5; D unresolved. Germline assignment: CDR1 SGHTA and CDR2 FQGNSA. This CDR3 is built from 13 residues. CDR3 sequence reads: CAGSFGQKETQYF. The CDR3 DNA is TGTGCCGGCAGCTTTGGGCAGAAAGAGACCCAGTACTTC.

Here the CDR3 DNA reads TGTGCCAGCAGCTCCCCTCTTTTGGTTTTGAGCTCCTACGAGCAGTACTTC. It yields the protein CASSSPLLVLSSYEQYF. The chain employs TRBV7-8 and TRBJ2-7; D gene uncertain. Germline V gene data show CDR1 as SGHVS and CDR2 as FQNEAQ. V lost 4 bases to trimming and J lost 0 bases, with 19 bases between them. The CDR3 loop spans 17 amino acids.

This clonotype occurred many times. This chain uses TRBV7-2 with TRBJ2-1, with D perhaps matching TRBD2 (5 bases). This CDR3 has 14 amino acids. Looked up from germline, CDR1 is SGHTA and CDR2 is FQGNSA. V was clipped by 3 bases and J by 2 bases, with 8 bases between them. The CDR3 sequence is CASSFTSPYNEQFF. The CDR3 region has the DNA TGTGCCAGCAGCTTTACTAGTCCCTACAATGAGCAGTTCTTC.

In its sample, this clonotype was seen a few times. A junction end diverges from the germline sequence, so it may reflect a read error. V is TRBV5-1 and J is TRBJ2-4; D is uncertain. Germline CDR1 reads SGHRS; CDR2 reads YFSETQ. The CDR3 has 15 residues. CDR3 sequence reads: CASSLTISAKSIQYF. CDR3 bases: TGCGCCAGCAGCTTGACGATATCGGCCAAAAGCATTCAGTACTTC.

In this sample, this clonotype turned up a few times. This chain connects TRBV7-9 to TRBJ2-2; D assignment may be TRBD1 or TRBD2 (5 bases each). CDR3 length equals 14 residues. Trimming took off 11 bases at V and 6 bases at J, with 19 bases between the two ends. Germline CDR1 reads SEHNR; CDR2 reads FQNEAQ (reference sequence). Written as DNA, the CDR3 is TGTGCCCCGGGGCGACATCTACCGGCCGGGGAGCTGTTTTTT. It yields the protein CAPGRHLPAGELFF.

CDR3 nucleotides: TGCAGTGCTAGTCTGCGGGGGCGGACCGGGGAGCTGTTTTTT. It codes for CSASLRGRTGELFF. The rearrangement uses TRBV20-1 and TRBJ2-2, with D perhaps TRBD2 (7 bases). V shed 3 bases and J shed 5 bases, with 13 bases lying between them. The CDR3 runs to 14 residues. The germline CDR1 and CDR2 sequences are DFQATT and SNEGSKA (reference sequence).

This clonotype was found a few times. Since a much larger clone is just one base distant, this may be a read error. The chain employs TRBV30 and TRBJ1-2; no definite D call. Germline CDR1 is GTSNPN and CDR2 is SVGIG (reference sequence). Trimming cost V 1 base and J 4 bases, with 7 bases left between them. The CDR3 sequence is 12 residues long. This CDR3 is CAWSALGYGYTF. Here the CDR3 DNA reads TGTGCCTGGAGTGCACTTGGCTATGGCTACACCTTC.

CDR3 nucleotide sequence: TGTGCCAGCAGTGGGAGACTAGCGGGGGGCTTCTACGAGCAGTACTTC. It codes for CASSGRLAGGFYEQYF. The V call is TRBV25-1, the J call TRBJ2-7; 13 positions agree with TRBD2. Germline lookup yields CDR1 MGHDK and CDR2 SYGVNS. This CDR3 has 16 amino acids. J gave up 3 bases and V 4 bases, and 6 bases lay outside the gene matches.

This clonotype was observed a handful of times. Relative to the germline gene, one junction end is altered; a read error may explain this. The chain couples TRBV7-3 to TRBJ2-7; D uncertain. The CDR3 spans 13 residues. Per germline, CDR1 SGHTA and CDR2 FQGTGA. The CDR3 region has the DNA TGCGCCAGCAGCCTAATATTTCAATACGAGCAGTACTTC. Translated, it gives CASSLIFQYEQYF.

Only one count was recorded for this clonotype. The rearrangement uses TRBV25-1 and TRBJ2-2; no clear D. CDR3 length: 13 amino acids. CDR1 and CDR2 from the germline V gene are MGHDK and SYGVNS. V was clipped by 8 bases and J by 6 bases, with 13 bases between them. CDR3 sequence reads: CASAPWDPGELFF. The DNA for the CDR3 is TGTGCCAGCGCCCCCTGGGATCCCGGGGAGCTGTTTTTT.

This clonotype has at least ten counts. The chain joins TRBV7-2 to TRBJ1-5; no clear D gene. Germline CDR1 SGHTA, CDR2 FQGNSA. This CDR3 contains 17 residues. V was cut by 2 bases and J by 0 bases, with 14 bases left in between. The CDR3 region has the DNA TGTGCCAGCAGCTTAAGTTTAAGCGGGCATAGCAATCAGCCCCAGCATTTT. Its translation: CASSLSLSGHSNQPQHF.

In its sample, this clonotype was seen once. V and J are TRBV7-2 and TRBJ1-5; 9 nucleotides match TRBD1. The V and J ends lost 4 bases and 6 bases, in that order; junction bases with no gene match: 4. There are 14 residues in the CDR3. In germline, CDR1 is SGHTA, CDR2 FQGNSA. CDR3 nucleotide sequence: TGTGCCAGCAGCTGGGGGACAGGGTCTCAGCCCCAGCATTTT. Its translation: CASSWGTGSQPQHF.

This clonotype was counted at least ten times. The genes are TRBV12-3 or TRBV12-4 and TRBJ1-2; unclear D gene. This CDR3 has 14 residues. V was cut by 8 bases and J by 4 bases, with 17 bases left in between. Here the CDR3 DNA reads TGTGCCAGCGGGTCAAGGCGAGGATTCTATGGCTACACCTTC. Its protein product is CASGSRRGFYGYTF.

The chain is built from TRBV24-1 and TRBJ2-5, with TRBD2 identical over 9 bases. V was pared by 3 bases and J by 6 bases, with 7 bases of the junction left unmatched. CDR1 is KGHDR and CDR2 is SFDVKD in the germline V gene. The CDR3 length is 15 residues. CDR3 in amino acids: CATSDTGTSIQTQYF. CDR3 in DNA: TGTGCCACCAGTGATACCGGGACTAGCATACAGACCCAGTACTTC.

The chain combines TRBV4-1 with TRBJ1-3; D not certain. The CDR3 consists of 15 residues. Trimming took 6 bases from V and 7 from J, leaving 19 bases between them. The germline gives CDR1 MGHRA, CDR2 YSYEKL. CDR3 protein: CASRAPGRFGNTIYF. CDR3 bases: TGCGCCAGCAGGGCCCCAGGACGTTTTGGGAACACCATATATTTT.

The CDR3, as DNA: TGCAGTGCCCTCAGGGACCTAAGCACAGATACGCAGTATTTT. It is translated as CSALRDLSTDTQYF. The rearrangement links TRBV20-1 to TRBJ2-3, with D possibly being TRBD1 or TRBD2 (5 bases each). The CDR3 covers 14 residues. Looked up from germline, CDR1 is DFQATT and CDR2 is SNEGSKA (reference sequence). V was cut by 6 bases and J by 0 bases, with 13 bases left in between.

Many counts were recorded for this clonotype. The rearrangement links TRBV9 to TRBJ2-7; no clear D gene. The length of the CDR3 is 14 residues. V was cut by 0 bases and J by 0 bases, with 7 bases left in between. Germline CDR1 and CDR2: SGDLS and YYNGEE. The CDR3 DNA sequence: TGTGCCAGCAGCGTAGGTCCGAGCTCCTACGAGCAGTACTTC. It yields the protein CASSVGPSSYEQYF.

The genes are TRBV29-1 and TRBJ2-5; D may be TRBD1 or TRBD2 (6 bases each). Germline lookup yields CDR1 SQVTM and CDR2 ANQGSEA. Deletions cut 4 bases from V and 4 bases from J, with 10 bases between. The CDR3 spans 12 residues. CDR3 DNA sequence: TGCAGCGTTGTCTCGGGGGCAGAGACCCAGTACTTC. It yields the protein CSVVSGAETQYF. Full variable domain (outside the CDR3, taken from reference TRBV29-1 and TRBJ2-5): SAVISQKPSRDICQRGTSLTIQCQVDSQVTMMFWYRQQPGQSLTLIATANQGSEATYESGFVIDKFPISRPNLTFSTLTVSNMSPEDSSIYLCSVVSGAETQYFGPGTRLLVL.

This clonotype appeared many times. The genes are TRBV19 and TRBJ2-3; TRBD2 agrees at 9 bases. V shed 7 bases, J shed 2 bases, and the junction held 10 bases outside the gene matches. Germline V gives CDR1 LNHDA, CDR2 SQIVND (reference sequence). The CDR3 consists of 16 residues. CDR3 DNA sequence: TGTGCCAGTACCAAGCTTAGCGGGGGCAACACAGATACGCAGTATTTT. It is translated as CASTKLSGGNTDTQYF. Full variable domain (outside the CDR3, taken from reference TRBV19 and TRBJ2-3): DGGITQSPKYLFRKEGQNVTLSCEQNLNHDAMYWYRQDPGQGLRLIYYSQIVNDFQKGDIAEGYSVSREKKESFPLTVTSAQKNPTAFYLCASTKLSGGNTDTQYFGPGTRLTVL.

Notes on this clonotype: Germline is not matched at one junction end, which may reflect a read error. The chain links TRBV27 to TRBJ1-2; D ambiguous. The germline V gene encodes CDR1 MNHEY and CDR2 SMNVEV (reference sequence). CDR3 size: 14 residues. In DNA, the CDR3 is TGTACCAGCAGCCCGACGAGGTATAACTATGGCTACACCTTC. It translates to CTSSPTRYNYGYTF.